Following are 18 T cell receptor beta chains from one sample sequenced in a study of blood T cell repertoires in COVID-19. The assay was immunoSEQ multiplex PCR, and TCRdb's table has in-frame clones only and misses some. This sample has about 220,000 clones, with more than 80% found just once. The sequenced sample was PBMCs or T cells enriched from blood (not recorded which). The receptors shown here come from a woman aged 18-29 years in a cohort exposed to, infected with or recovered from COVID-19 (not recorded which).

There are a few counts of this clone. V is TRBV28 and J is TRBJ2-7; TRBD2 matches 7 bases. Per the germline V gene, CDR1 is MDHEN and CDR2 is SYDVKM. Trimming at V came to 7 bases and at J to 4 bases, leaving 10 bases not matched to a gene. There are 14 residues in the CDR3. Here the CDR3 reads CASKTRSGMYEQYF. DNA of the CDR3: TGTGCCAGCAAGACGAGGAGCGGGATGTACGAGCAGTACTTC.

V usage is TRBV28 and J usage is TRBJ1-2; tentatively, D is TRBD1 (5 bases). V lost 3 bases and J lost 6, with 14 bases in between. The germline V gene encodes CDR1 MDHEN and CDR2 SYDVKM. The CDR3 has 14 residues. In DNA, the CDR3 is TGTGCCAGCAGTTTTCACAGGTTAAGACATGGCTACACCTTC. Its protein is CASSFHRLRHGYTF.

Only one count was recorded for this clone. V and J are TRBV28 and TRBJ1-5; D is undetermined. Germline CDR1 reads MDHEN; CDR2 reads SYDVKM. The CDR3 loop spans 16 amino acids. V was pared by 1 base and J by 1 base, with 11 bases between. CDR3 DNA: TGTGCCAGCAGTTTATATCTGGGCGGGAGCAATCAGCCCCAGCATTTT. It translates to CASSLYLGGSNQPQHF.

V usage is TRBV7-9 and J usage is TRBJ2-2, with 9 bases that match TRBD1. This CDR3 has 14 amino acids. Germline assignment: CDR1 SEHNR and CDR2 FQNEAQ (reference sequence). Unmatched junction bases numbered 0, after V lost 1 base and J lost 6 bases. CDR3: CASSLGQGAGELFF. The CDR3 DNA sequence: TGTGCCAGCAGCTTAGGACAGGGGGCCGGGGAGCTGTTTTTT.

CDR3 loop: CASSEMGAGTNEKLFF. The CDR3 bases are TGTGCCAGCAGTGAAATGGGGGCAGGAACTAATGAAAAACTGTTTTTT. The rearrangement links TRBV2 to TRBJ1-4, with TRBD1 as a possible D gene (6 bases). There are 16 residues in the CDR3. Germline V gene data show CDR1 as SNHLY and CDR2 as FYNNEI. Trimming took 2 bases from V and 1 from J, leaving 11 bases between them.

The genes are TRBV6-5 and TRBJ1-2, with 9 nucleotides matching TRBD1. The CDR3 covers 14 residues. Germline loops: CDR1 MNHEY, CDR2 SVGAGI. J was trimmed by 8 bases and V by 6 bases; bases with no gene match: 10. The CDR3: CASRPRQGVGGYTF. DNA for the CDR3: TGTGCCAGCAGACCTCGACAGGGGGTGGGCGGCTACACCTTC.

The chain joins TRBV28 to TRBJ1-1, with 7 bases identical to TRBD1. The V gene end was trimmed by 9 bases and the J gene end by 5 bases; junction bases not matched to a gene: 18. The CDR3 covers 16 residues. Germline CDR1 MDHEN, CDR2 SYDVKM. This CDR3 reads CASYETPQGQWTEAFF. CDR3 coding DNA: TGTGCCAGTTACGAAACACCACAGGGGCAGTGGACTGAAGCTTTCTTT.

The chain couples TRBV7-3 to TRBJ1-1; 7 bases are a match to TRBD1. In germline, CDR1 is SGHTA, CDR2 FQGTGA. Trimming took 4 bases from V and 4 from J; bases not matched to a gene: 3. The CDR3 is made up of 13 amino acids. CDR3 nucleotide sequence: TGTGCCAGCAGCTCGCAGGGGGGCACTGAAGCTTTCTTT. Protein product: CASSSQGGTEAFF.

This CDR3 is CASSLAYSYEQYF. CDR3 DNA sequence: TGTGCCAGCAGCTTGGCCTACAGCTACGAGCAGTACTTC. The V gene is TRBV5-6, the J gene TRBJ2-7; the D is unclear. The CDR3 contains 13 residues. Germline V gene lookup returns CDR1 SGHDT and CDR2 YYEEEE. V dropped 0 bases and J dropped 3 bases, with 7 bases sitting between them.

This clone was picked up one time. This chain links TRBV7-8 with TRBJ2-4; D is undetermined. Germline CDR1 reads SGHVS; CDR2 reads FQNEAQ. The V end was cut by 5 bases, the J end by 0 bases, with 11 bases between. This CDR3 region has 15 residues. Here the CDR3 DNA reads TGTGCCAGCAGCGGATCCGAGGTAGCCAAAAACATTCAGTACTTC. It yields the protein CASSGSEVAKNIQYF.

The chain links TRBV20-1 to TRBJ1-2; 7 positions agree with TRBD1. The junction had 6 bases not matched to a gene; V was cut back by 3 bases and J by 8 bases. The germline V gene encodes CDR1 DFQATT and CDR2 SNEGSKA (reference sequence). The CDR3 runs 12 residues. The CDR3 DNA reads TGCAGTGCTAGTCGGGACAGATACGGCTACACCTTC. Translation: CSASRDRYGYTF.

The rearrangement uses TRBV29-1 and TRBJ2-7; the match to TRBD2 covers 13 bases. CDR3 length equals 13 residues. J was trimmed by 4 bases and V by 6 bases; bases with no gene match: 3. CDR1 and CDR2 from the germline V gene are SQVTM and ANQGSEA. In DNA, the CDR3 is TGCAGCGTCGGGACTAGCGGGATGTACGAGCAGTACTTC. This translates into CSVGTSGMYEQYF.

The sample holds many counts of this clone. The chain employs TRBV12-3 or TRBV12-4 and TRBJ2-7, with unresolved D. V lost 7 bases and J 0 bases, leaving 10 bases between the germline ends. The CDR3 length is 13 residues. CDR3 sequence: CASTLHYSYEQYF. The CDR3 DNA sequence: TGTGCCAGCACTTTGCACTACTCCTACGAGCAGTACTTC.

CDR3: CASSHSGAGHMNTEAFF. The CDR3 DNA sequence: TGTGCCAGCAGCCACTCTGGAGCCGGACATATGAACACTGAAGCTTTCTTT. This rearrangement joins TRBV14 to TRBJ1-1; a possible D gene is TRBD1 (5 bases). Per germline, CDR1 SGHDN and CDR2 FVKESK. CDR3 length equals 17 residues. The V and J ends lost 3 bases and 0 bases respectively, with 17 bases between them.

This clone appeared a few times. In DNA, the CDR3 is TGTGCCAGCAGGTCAACAGGGGCCGCCGACCCCTACGAGCAGTACTTC. Translating gives CASRSTGAADPYEQYF. The chain is built from TRBV7-9 and TRBJ2-7; 7 bases fit TRBD1. Losses at the gene ends were 6 bases for V and 2 bases for J; bases not matched to a gene: 13. Germline values: CDR1 SEHNR, CDR2 FQNEAQ (reference sequence). The CDR3 contains 16 residues.

The rearrangement joins TRBV6-6 to TRBJ2-1, with 8 bases aligning to TRBD2. The germline CDR1 and CDR2 sequences are MNHNY and SVGAGI (reference sequence). The CDR3 contains 15 residues. V shed 7 bases and J 0 bases; nucleotides not matched to a gene: 5. CDR3 residues: CASNPGGGSYNEQFF. In DNA, the CDR3 is TGTGCCAGCAACCCGGGGGGGGGCTCCTACAATGAGCAGTTCTTC.

There are a few counts of this clone. The CDR3 region is CASSRASAGVGNQPQHF. Here the CDR3 DNA reads TGTGCCAGTAGTAGGGCTTCCGCGGGGGTCGGCAATCAGCCCCAGCATTTT. The chain employs TRBV19 and TRBJ1-5; TRBD1 might be the D (5 bases). Looked up from germline, CDR1 is LNHDA and CDR2 is SQIVND (reference sequence). V lost 4 bases and J lost 2, with 18 bases in between. This CDR3 comprises 17 residues.

V is TRBV2 and J is TRBJ2-2; D unresolved. Germline V gives CDR1 SNHLY, CDR2 FYNNEI. V was pared by 8 bases and J by 3 bases, with 13 bases between. This CDR3 has 14 amino acids. The CDR3 region has the DNA TGTGCCAGCGCGCGGTTGTGGGACACCGGGGAGCTGTTTTTT. Protein sequence: CASARLWDTGELFF.